The present entry profiles one T cell receptor beta chain with its context. These data belong to a study of blood T cell repertoires in COVID-19. Only in-frame clones appear in the TCRdb table, and some are missing; sequencing was by immunoSEQ multiplex PCR. Counted here are roughly 250,000 clones, roughly 91% occurring once; the ten biggest clones make up approximately 9%. Participants were placed into cohorts based on the clinical history they reported. The CDR3 is 15 amino acids. CDR1 is SGHNT, CDR2 YENEEA, per germline. The germline V and J ends were trimmed by 3 bases and 4 bases, with 15 bases remaining between them.

The material sequenced was PBMCs or T cells enriched from blood (not recorded which). The chain combines TRBV11-3 with TRBJ1-1; D call uncertain. The sequence derives from a man aged 35 to 55 who had recovered from COVID-19. CDR3 region: CASSLFQSMPTEAFF. CDR3 in DNA: TGTGCCAGCAGCTTGTTTCAGTCGATGCCCACTGAAGCTTTCTTT.